Each of the 26 T cell receptor beta chains below was sequenced from the same sample in a study of T-cell reconstitution after alpha-beta-depleted transplantation in children. Molecular barcoding with unique molecular identifiers was used for the TCRbeta library. MiXCR was run by TCRdb on the PCR reads, yielding one entry per CDR3 protein. Here the sample spans hundreds of thousands of distinct CDR3 sequences, 13% being singletons. The sample was PBMCs, mostly from graft donor cells, taken 360 days after TCRalphabeta/CD19-depleted stem cell transplant. All receptors derive from a male patient under 18 who had a stem cell transplant for acute myeloid leukemia, so the T cells may come from the graft donor.

The table lists this clonotype with a few counts. This chain joins TRBV7-2 and TRBJ1-1; 8 bases line up with TRBD1. The germline V gene encodes CDR1 SGHTA and CDR2 FQGNSA. J gave up 1 base and V 5 bases, and 9 bases lay outside the gene matches. The CDR3 runs 16 residues. CDR3 nucleotides: TGTGCCAGCAGCCCCGGGACAGGCCTCCCGAACACTGAAGCTTTCTTT. It specifies CASSPGTGLPNTEAFF.

This clonotype was counted at least ten times. The chain is built from TRBV21-1 and TRBJ1-2; the table gives TRBD1 as D, unverified against the DNA. TRBV21-1 corresponds to a pseudogene. The CDR3 contains 17 residues. The CDR3 DNA sequence: TGTGCCAGCAGCAAAGAATCCCTAGACAGGGGGCATAATGGCTACACCTTC. Translated, it gives CASSKESLDRGHNGYTF.

This chain uses TRBV6-2 or TRBV6-3 with TRBJ2-5; perhaps TRBD2 as D (6 bases). The germline V gene has CDR1 MNHEY and CDR2 SVGEGT. Trimming removed 5 bases at V and 4 bases at J, with 20 bases between. This CDR3 region has 16 residues. The CDR3 DNA reads as TGTGCCAGCAGTCGGGCTTTAGCGGCGCCGATAGAGACCCAGTACTTC. It encodes CASSRALAAPIETQYF.

There are many counts of this clonotype. This chain links TRBV7-2 with TRBJ2-3; D is possibly TRBD1 (5 bases). The germline V and J ends were trimmed by 5 bases and 4 bases, with 10 bases remaining between them. This CDR3 region has 13 residues. Germline CDR1 reads SGHTA; CDR2 reads FQGNSA. DNA of the CDR3: TGTGCCAGCAGCCCAGGGCGGCCAGATACGCAGTATTTT. Translated: CASSPGRPDTQYF. Looking up the rest from reference TRBV7-2 and TRBJ2-3 gives the full variable domain: GAGVSQSPSNKVTEKGKDVELRCDPISGHTALYWYRQSLGQGLEFLIYFQGNSAPDKSGLPSDRFSAERTGGSVSTLTIQRTQQEDSAVYLCASSPGRPDTQYFGPGTRLTVL.

This clonotype was detected once. The J gene is TRBJ1-1, the V gene TRBV29-1; 7 nucleotides agree with TRBD1. Per the germline V gene, CDR1 is SQVTM and CDR2 is ANQGSEA. V dropped 6 bases and J dropped 6; count of bases not matched to a gene: 4. The CDR3 loop spans 11 amino acids. CDR3 bases: TGCAGCGTCTACAGGGGATCTGAAGCTTTCTTT. Amino acid sequence: CSVYRGSEAFF.

There are a few counts of this clonotype. The chain employs TRBV6-5 and TRBJ1-4; no firm D call. This CDR3 region has 14 residues. Trimming took 2 bases from V and 5 from J, leaving 9 bases between them. CDR1 is MNHEY, CDR2 SVGAGI, per germline. This chain's CDR3 is CASSYGQKNEKLFF. The CDR3 region has the DNA TGTGCCAGCAGTTACGGGCAGAAGAATGAAAAACTGTTTTTT.

The sample holds many counts of this clonotype. The genes are TRBV7-3 and TRBJ1-1, with D perhaps matching TRBD1 (6 bases). V shed 2 bases and J shed 1 base, with 11 bases lying between them. The CDR3 has 15 amino acids. Germline CDR1 reads SGHTA; CDR2 reads FQGTGA. The CDR3 DNA reads TGTGCCAGCAGCTTACACAGGGTGCGGAACACTGAAGCTTTCTTT. Translation gives CASSLHRVRNTEAFF.

This clonotype was observed many times. The CDR3 reads CASSPRGWVNEKLFF. In DNA, the CDR3 is TGTGCCAGCAGCCCACGTGGTTGGGTTAATGAAAAACTGTTTTTT. The rearrangement joins TRBV6-5 to TRBJ1-4, with D hard to call. V was clipped by 6 bases and J by 4 bases, with 15 bases between them. The germline CDR1 and CDR2 sequences are MNHEY and SVGAGI. The CDR3 is 15 amino acids.

Only a few counts were recorded for this clonotype. Here the CDR3 reads CASSLIWTGDSQYQETQYF. For the CDR3, the DNA is TGTGCCAGCAGCTTGATATGGACAGGGGACTCTCAGTACCAAGAGACCCAGTACTTC. The rearrangement links TRBV5-6 to TRBJ2-5; 9 bases are shared with TRBD1. With V trimmed by 1 base and J by 0 bases, 13 bases remained unmatched. The germline V gene encodes CDR1 SGHDT and CDR2 YYEEEE. CDR3 length: 19 residues.

The V call is TRBV28, the J call TRBJ2-7; 8 bases align to TRBD1. The CDR3 runs to 12 residues. Germline V gene sequence: CDR1 MDHEN, CDR2 SYDVKM. With 6 bases clipped from V and 7 bases from J, the junction kept 5 bases outside the gene matches. CDR3 nucleotides: TGTGCCAGCAGGAGCAGACAGGGGGAGCAGTACTTC. Amino acid sequence: CASRSRQGEQYF.

This clonotype was observed a few times. J is TRBJ2-7 and V is TRBV24-1; TRBD1 aligns across 9 bases. Germline V gene lookup returns CDR1 KGHDR and CDR2 SFDVKD. CDR3 length: 15 amino acids. The junction had 4 bases not matched to a gene; V was cut back by 0 bases and J by 5 bases. CDR3 sequence: CATSDLWDRDNEQYF. The CDR3 coding sequence is TGTGCCACCAGTGATTTGTGGGACAGGGACAACGAGCAGTACTTC.

This clonotype was seen a handful of times. J is TRBJ2-1 and V is TRBV7-2; tentative D call: TRBD2 (7 bases). Per germline, CDR1 SGHTA and CDR2 FQGNSA. The V gene lost 6 bases and the J gene lost 6 bases, with 18 bases spanning the gap. CDR3 size: 15 residues. The DNA for the CDR3 is TGTGCCAGCAGTCCAGGGGTAGCGGGTGGCAATGAGCAGTTCTTC. Translating gives CASSPGVAGGNEQFF.

The chain is built from TRBV20-1 and TRBJ2-1; D is perhaps TRBD2 (5 bases). The germline V gene has CDR1 DFQATT and CDR2 SNEGSKA (reference sequence). The CDR3 has 18 residues. Trimming took 0 bases from V and 2 from J, leaving 20 bases between them. As DNA, the CDR3 is TGCAGTGCTAGAGAGGAGGTAGAACTACGACCCCCCTACAATGAGCAGTTCTTC. Residues: CSAREEVELRPPYNEQFF.

This clonotype was seen repeatedly, ten times or more. The chain carries TRBV12-3 or TRBV12-4 and TRBJ2-3; a weak D match, TRBD1 (6 bases). The CDR3 length is 14 residues. The V gene lost 7 bases and the J gene lost 0 bases, with 11 bases spanning the gap. For the CDR3, the DNA is TGTGCCAGCACCCCAGGGGACAGCACAGATACGCAGTATTTT. Translating it yields CASTPGDSTDTQYF.

This clonotype was detected a few times. This chain connects TRBV29-1 to TRBJ1-6, with 8 bases lining up with TRBD1. V lost 6 bases to trimming and J lost 2 bases; unmatched junction nucleotides: 3. This CDR3 spans 14 amino acids. Germline CDR1 SQVTM, CDR2 ANQGSEA. The CDR3 DNA reads TGCAGCGTCCAGGACAGGGCCTATAATTCACCCCTCCACTTT. Protein product: CSVQDRAYNSPLHF. Drawing the rest from reference TRBV29-1 and TRBJ1-6, the complete variable domain is SAVISQKPSRDICQRGTSLTIQCQVDSQVTMMFWYRQQPGQSLTLIATANQGSEATYESGFVIDKFPISRPNLTFSTLTVSNMSPEDSSIYLCSVQDRAYNSPLHFGNGTRLTVT.

Only a few counts were recorded for this clonotype. The chain has TRBV28 and TRBJ2-7; D tentatively fits TRBD1 or TRBD2 (5 bases each). This CDR3 spans 14 amino acids. The V gene's germline CDR1 is MDHEN and CDR2 SYDVKM. Deletions cut 3 bases from V and 7 bases from J, with 16 bases between. CDR3 loop: CASSFRGPLREQYF. DNA of the CDR3: TGTGCCAGCAGTTTTCGGGGCCCCCTCCGGGAGCAGTACTTC.

This clonotype was seen at least ten times. The rearrangement links TRBV24-1 to TRBJ2-7, with 9 bases that match TRBD1. V shed 3 bases and J 6 bases; nucleotides not matched to a gene: 8. CDR1 and CDR2 (germline): KGHDR, SFDVKD. CDR3 length: 15 residues. CDR3 in DNA: TGTGCCACCAGTGATCCGGGACAGGGTACGGCCGAGCAGTACTTC. Encoded protein: CATSDPGQGTAEQYF.

This chain joins TRBV19 and TRBJ2-1; 11 bases map to TRBD2. This CDR3 region has 16 residues. Germline V gene lookup returns CDR1 LNHDA and CDR2 SQIVND (reference sequence). Trimming took 5 bases from V and 4 from J; bases not matched to a gene: 7. In DNA form, the CDR3 reads TGTGCCAGTAGTCTCCCTCGGACTAGCGGGTACAATGAGCAGTTCTTC. Its translation: CASSLPRTSGYNEQFF. Drawing the rest from reference TRBV19 and TRBJ2-1, the complete variable domain is DGGITQSPKYLFRKEGQNVTLSCEQNLNHDAMYWYRQDPGQGLRLIYYSQIVNDFQKGDIAEGYSVSREKKESFPLTVTSAQKNPTAFYLCASSLPRTSGYNEQFFGPGTRLTVL.

This clonotype has at least ten counts. The chain carries TRBV7-9 and TRBJ2-3, with 8 bases matching TRBD1. Germline V gives CDR1 SEHNR, CDR2 FQNEAQ (reference sequence). After removal of 4 bases from V and 0 bases from J, the junction contained 3 bases not matched to a gene. The CDR3 loop spans 15 amino acids. CDR3 nucleotides: TGTGCCAGCAGCTCCCGGGACAGGAGCACAGATACGCAGTATTTT. This gives the protein CASSSRDRSTDTQYF.

In this sample, this clonotype turned up many times. V gene TRBV4-3 combines with J gene TRBJ2-1; 12 positions agree with TRBD2. Trimming removed 3 bases from V and 3 bases from J; junction bases left unmatched: 9. Germline V gene data show CDR1 as LGHNA and CDR2 as YSLEER. This CDR3 spans 18 amino acids. CDR3 residues: CASSQISRGLAGYNEQFF. CDR3 bases: TGCGCCAGCAGCCAGATATCGAGGGGACTAGCGGGCTACAATGAGCAGTTCTTC.

Ten or more counts support this clonotype. The chain employs TRBV3-1 and TRBJ2-3; the D call may be TRBD1 or TRBD2 (5 bases each). This CDR3 spans 12 amino acids. The V and J ends lost 3 bases and 4 bases respectively, with 5 bases between them. Germline assignment: CDR1 LGHDT and CDR2 YNNKEL (reference sequence). The CDR3 DNA follows: TGTGCCAGCAGCCAGGGGGCAGATACGCAGTATTTT. Protein sequence: CASSQGADTQYF.

This clonotype has a count of ten or more. The chain couples TRBV12-5 to TRBJ2-2; TRBD1 matches 7 bases. V lost 1 base and J lost 9; bases outside the gene matches: 2. The CDR3 is 13 amino acids. The V gene's germline CDR1 is LGHNT and CDR2 FRNRAP. In DNA, the CDR3 is TGTGCTAGTGGTTTGGGACAGGGAAGGGAGCTGTTTTTT. Amino acids: CASGLGQGRELFF.

This clonotype has just a few counts. The J gene is TRBJ1-6, the V gene TRBV9, with D tentatively TRBD1 (5 bases). This CDR3 region has 14 residues. V lost 3 bases and J 8 bases, leaving 12 bases between the germline ends. The V gene's germline CDR1 is SGDLS and CDR2 YYNGEE. CDR3 sequence reads: CASSGSRVDSPLHF. The DNA of the CDR3 is TGTGCCAGCAGCGGATCCAGGGTTGATTCACCCCTCCACTTT.

This clonotype was counted a few times. This chain links TRBV7-9 with TRBJ2-5; TRBD1 matches at 7 bases. CDR1 and CDR2 from the germline V gene are SEHNR and FQNEAQ (reference sequence). The CDR3 runs 14 residues. Trimming at V came to 3 bases and at J to 5 bases, leaving 6 bases not matched to a gene. As DNA, the CDR3 is TGTGCCAGCAGCTTCAGGGGGTATGTCGAGACCCAGTACTTC. As protein: CASSFRGYVETQYF.

Only a few counts were recorded for this clonotype. The chain employs TRBV12-3 or TRBV12-4 and TRBJ2-1; tentatively, D is TRBD2 (6 bases). The CDR3 covers 14 residues. Trimming took 6 bases from V and 8 from J, leaving 17 bases between them. CDR3 loop: CASRKRGKRDEQFF. The CDR3 DNA follows: TGTGCCAGCAGGAAACGCGGGAAGCGGGATGAGCAGTTCTTC.

This chain links TRBV7-8 with TRBJ2-4, with TRBD1 as a possible D gene (5 bases). Germline V gene data show CDR1 as SGHVS and CDR2 as FQNEAQ. This CDR3 contains 13 residues. V lost 2 bases and J 7 bases, leaving 9 bases between the germline ends. The CDR3 nucleotides read TGTGCCAGCAGCTTACCCGCAGGGAACATTCAGTACTTC. This codes for CASSLPAGNIQYF.